Detailed here is one T cell receptor (beta chain). Its target antigen remains unknown. Base qualities are not recorded, but no much larger clone differs from it by a single base. One collaborating source in Seattle enrolled patients while the patients were actively infected and followed the patients over time throughout the course of disease. The collaborating institutions used their own protocols to collect whole blood in K2EDTA tubes. For TCRbeta analysis, collaborators shipped samples as frozen whole blood, isolated PBMCs, or DNA extracted from either of those sample types. The data are from a study of blood T cell repertoires in COVID-19 (dated by TCRdb to 2019 to 2021). As for the study more broadly: Collaborator samples came from the United States, Italy and Spain and covered acute and convalescent phases of COVID-19. The repertoires were released in a freely available public database intended as a resource for research on the immune response to SARS-CoV-2. The prospective study material was composed of cDNA or gDNA derived from T cells, B-cell-depleted T cells, or PBMCs. The samples were drawn from two sources: the first 160 participants of the ongoing ImmuneRACE study, and 950 to 1,500 subjects contributed by 6 global collaborators. Where available, HLA class I and class II types were taken from metadata supplied by the sample provider and were not determined by assay-based typing. Nearly every sample came with metadata listing a de-identified subject ID, COVID-19 status, age in years and sex. The dataset comprised deeply sampled blood TCRbeta repertoires from subjects exposed to, actively infected with, or recovered from COVID-19.

TCRbeta CDR3 regions were amplified from genomic DNA by means of the immunoSEQ Assay, a bias-controlled multiplex PCR. As for how the authors treated the data: Nucleated cell counts per sample were estimated from amplification of reference gene primers within the assay. Sequence reads were collapsed and filtered to measure the absolute abundance of every unique TCRbeta CDR3 rearrangement. For each sample, productive Simpson clonality was calculated as the square root of Simpson's diversity index across productive rearrangements. Entries here come from immuneACCESS through TCRdb and include only in-frame sequences with V and J called. Some clones fail to appear in such tables; in the studies checked, an unresolved V gene covers under half of the shortfall, and the cause of the remainder is unknown. V, J and clone size reflect that table, while D and trimming were determined from the DNA. The sample table holds approximately 100,000 clones, of which around nine tenths were seen once. Jointly, the top ten make up around 4.2% of the sample.

What the research found in general, with its limitations: How much clinical and demographic metadata was included differed by source and by participant, and the metadata was provided uncurated.

Taken from cysteine to phenylalanine, the CDR3 has 17 residues. Only the CDR3 DNA stays, 51 bases, in frame from base 1. The germline V gene specifies SNHLY as CDR1 and FYNNEI as CDR2. V has 6 bases trimmed and J has 4 bases trimmed; junction bases matching no gene number 16. Source material: peripheral blood. The sequence joins TRBV2 to TRBJ2-5; the central 8 bases match TRBD1. The sequence derives from a human donor with COVID-19, enrolled during active disease. The donor label of this sample is uncertain. The base sequence is TGTGCCAGCAGCACCACATTCGACAGGGGCCTCGGAGAGACCCAGTACTTC. Its protein product is CASSTTFDRGLGETQYF. When the CDR3 is completed using the reference TRBV2 and TRBJ2-5 genes on either side, the full variable domain is EPEVTQTPSHQVTQMGQEVILRCVPISNHLYFYWYRQILGQKVEFLVSFYNNEISEKSEIFDDQFSVERPDGSNFTLKIRSTKLEDSAMYFCASSTTFDRGLGETQYFGPGTRLLVL.